This T cell receptor (beta chain) was sequenced in a study of T cell responses to AZD1222 COVID-19 vaccine (dated by TCRdb to about 2021). Background on the whole study: AZD1222 recipients whose second dose came at about 4 weeks and those whose second dose came at about 12 weeks were combined into one group, since spike-specific TCR depth and breadth did not differ between the two schedules. TCR sequencing covered over 230 trial participants: 200 to 220 given two doses of AZD1222 and 26 given two doses of MenACWY control vaccine. Trial participants were enrolled by age into 18-55, 56-69 and 70-plus year subgroups, with about 150, 28 and 57 TCR-sequenced participants respectively. Results and caveats for the whole study, not just this receptor: Because no day 14 peak-response samples were available, repertoires were characterized only after the peak T cell response. Nearly half of unique spike-specific TCRs reportedly recognized epitopes outside regions mutated in the B.1.351 and B.1.1.7 variants. The vaccine-associated CD4 TCRs covered the entire spike protein, and the dominant responses fell in regions 160-218 and 743-854. The 56-69-year group was small, and its depth increase did not reach significance, likely because of low power. Participants were mostly white British, with more females than males. The authors suggested clonal diversity may have been underestimated. A significant rise in spike-specific TCR breadth and depth was observed after two AZD1222 doses relative to day 0 and relative to MenACWY recipients. Conclusions about previously exposed vaccinees are limited, since just a handful of AZD1222 recipients were seropositive for SARS-CoV-2 at baseline.

The CDR3 regions of human TCRbeta chains were analyzed by immunosequencing. In the paper's pipeline: Repertoire TCRs were matched against a reference library of SARS-CoV-2-specific TCRs generated with the MIRA antigen-specificity platform. Breadth was defined as the fraction of unique TCRs that were SARS-CoV-2-associated, and depth was defined as the fraction of total T cells that were SARS-CoV-2-associated. Using the MIRA data, every spike-specific TCR was mapped to the spike region that the TCR reacted to and assigned to either a CD4 or a CD8 class. Log10-transformed breadth and depth values were compared by one-way ANOVA with Sidak's multiple comparisons tests. The clones in this table, taken by TCRdb from immuneACCESS, are in-frame only. Not every clone is retained; where verified, under half of the shortfall comes from an unresolved V gene, and the cause of the rest is unknown. The V and J calls and the clone size are those of that table, but D and trimming were determined from the DNA. Recorded for this sample are about 140,000 clones; around 93% of them occurred a single time. The ten top clones hold 5.1% of the sample.

For CDR1 and CDR2, the germline V gene lists MDHEN and SYDVKM. The CDR3 numbers 14 residues from cysteine through phenylalanine. Of all the DNA, just the CDR3 is kept, 42 bases in frame from base 1. V sheds 5 bases and J sheds 1 base, leaving 11 bases between their ends. Details on this clone: What this receptor recognizes is not known. No much larger clonotype is one base removed from it; base qualities were not supplied.

The label giving this sample's time point can be read as: baseline before first vaccination. Vaccinee samples came from UK trials COV001 and COV002, including a single-blind randomized controlled phase 2/3 trial of AZD1222 (ChAdOx1 nCoV-19) in healthy adults. For TCRbeta chain sequencing, PBMC samples from trial participants were taken at day 0 and at day 28 after the second dose. Rearrangement joined TRBV28 to TRBJ1-2, and perhaps TRBD1 as D gene, on 5 matching bases. The sequencing used peripheral blood, collected on day 0 of AZD1222 vaccination. This TCR came from an adult in good health. The CDR3 protein sequence reads: CASSHGGNNYGYTF. In nucleotides, the sequence is TGTGCCAGCAGTCATGGGGGGAATAACTATGGCTACACCTTC.